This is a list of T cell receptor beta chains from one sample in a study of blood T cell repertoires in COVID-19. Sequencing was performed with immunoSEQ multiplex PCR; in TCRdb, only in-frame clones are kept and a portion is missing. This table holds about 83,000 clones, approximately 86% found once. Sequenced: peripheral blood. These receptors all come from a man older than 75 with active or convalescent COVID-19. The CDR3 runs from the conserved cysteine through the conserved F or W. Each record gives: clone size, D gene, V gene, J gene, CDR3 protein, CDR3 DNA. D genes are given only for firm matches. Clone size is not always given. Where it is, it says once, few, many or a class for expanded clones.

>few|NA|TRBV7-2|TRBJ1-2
CASSLETQVFGNYGYTF
TGTGCCAGCAGCTTAGAGACGCAGGTCTTCGGTAACTATGGCTACACCTTC
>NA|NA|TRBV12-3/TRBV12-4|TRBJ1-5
CASAGTTNQPQHF
TGTGCCTCCGCCGGTACCACCAATCAGCCCCAGCATTTT
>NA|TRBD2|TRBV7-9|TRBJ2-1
CASRMGGGRQFF
TGTGCCAGCAGAATGGGGGGAGGGCGGCAGTTCTTC
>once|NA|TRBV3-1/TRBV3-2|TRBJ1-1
CASSATGNTEAFF
TGTGCCAGCAGTGCGACGGGGAACACTGAAGCTTTCTTT
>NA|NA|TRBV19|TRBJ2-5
CASSIAGHGEETQYF
TGTGCCAGTAGTATAGCGGGACACGGAGAAGAGACCCAGTACTTC
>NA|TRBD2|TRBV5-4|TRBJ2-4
CATSGGLAKNIQYF
TGTGCTACCTCGGGGGGATTAGCCAAAAACATTCAGTACTTC
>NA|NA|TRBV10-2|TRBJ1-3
CASTRGLDGNTIYF
TGCGCCAGCACCAGGGGCTTGGATGGAAACACCATATATTTT
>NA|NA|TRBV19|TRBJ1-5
CASRQGHRQPQHF
TGTGCCAGTAGACAGGGACATCGTCAGCCCCAGCATTTT
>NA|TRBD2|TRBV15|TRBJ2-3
CATSRAPGGSVADTQYF
TGTGCCACCAGCAGAGCCCCGGGGGGTTCAGTAGCAGATACGCAGTATTTT
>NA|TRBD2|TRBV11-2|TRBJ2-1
CASSLFRLAGSNEQFF
TGTGCCAGCAGCCTATTCCGCCTAGCGGGGAGTAATGAGCAGTTCTTC
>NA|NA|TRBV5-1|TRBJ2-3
CASSLGGPADTQYF
TGCGCCAGCAGCTTGGGCGGGCCGGCAGATACGCAGTATTTT
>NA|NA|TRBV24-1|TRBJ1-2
CATSAGHRYGYTF
TGTGCCACCAGTGCCGGTCACCGCTATGGCTACACCTTC
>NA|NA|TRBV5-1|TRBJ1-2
CASSLEVRGYGYTF
TGCGCCAGCAGCCTGGAGGTCCGGGGGTATGGCTACACCTTC
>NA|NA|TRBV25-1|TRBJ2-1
CASSEFGGNEQFF
TGTGCCAGCAGTGAATTTGGCGGTAATGAGCAGTTCTTC
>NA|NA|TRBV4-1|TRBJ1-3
CASSQGGSISGNTIYF
TGCGCCAGCAGCCAAGGCGGATCGATATCTGGAAACACCATATATTTT
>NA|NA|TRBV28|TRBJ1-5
CASSGDINDQPQHF
TGTGCCAGCAGTGGGGACATCAATGATCAGCCCCAGCATTTT
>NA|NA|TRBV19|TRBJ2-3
CASSQISTDTQYF
TGTGCCAGTAGTCAGATAAGCACAGATACGCAGTATTTT
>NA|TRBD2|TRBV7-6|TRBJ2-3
CASSLAPSSGGDTQYF
TGTGCCAGCAGCTTAGCGCCGTCTAGCGGGGGGGATACGCAGTATTTT
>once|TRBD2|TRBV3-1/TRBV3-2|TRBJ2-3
CASSQLAGGTRSDTQYF
TGTGCCAGCAGCCAACTAGCGGGGGGGACCCGGTCAGATACGCAGTATTTT
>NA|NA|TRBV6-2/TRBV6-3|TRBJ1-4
CASSYRQRANEKLFF
TGTGCCAGCAGTTATCGTCAGAGGGCTAATGAAAAACTGTTTTTT
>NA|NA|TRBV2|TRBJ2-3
CASSESSPGWADTQYF
TGTGCCAGCAGTGAATCAAGCCCAGGGTGGGCAGATACGCAGTATTTT
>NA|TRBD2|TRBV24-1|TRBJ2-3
CATSDFRAGGSDTQYF
TGTGCCACCAGTGATTTCAGGGCGGGAGGTTCAGATACGCAGTATTTT
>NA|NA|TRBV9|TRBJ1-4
CASSSSIGEVEKLFF
TGTGCCAGCAGCTCATCAATCGGAGAGGTTGAAAAACTGTTTTTT
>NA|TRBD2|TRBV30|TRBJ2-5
CAWSVERLADQETQYF
TGTGCCTGGAGTGTCGAGCGACTAGCGGACCAAGAGACCCAGTACTTC
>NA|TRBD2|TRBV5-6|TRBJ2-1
CASSFRTSGRRYNEQFF
TGTGCCAGCAGCTTTCGGACTAGCGGGAGGCGATACAATGAGCAGTTCTTC
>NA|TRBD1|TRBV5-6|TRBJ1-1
CASSWGQGAQNTEAFF
TGTGCCAGCAGCTGGGGACAGGGGGCGCAGAACACTGAAGCTTTCTTT
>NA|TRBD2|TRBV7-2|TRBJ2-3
CASSLGLAGGTDTQYF
TGTGCCAGCAGCTTAGGTCTAGCGGGGGGCACAGATACGCAGTATTTT
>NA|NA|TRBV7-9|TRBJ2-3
CASSRQLRTVMTDTQYF
TGTGCCAGCAGCCGACAATTAAGGACTGTAATGACAGATACGCAGTATTTT
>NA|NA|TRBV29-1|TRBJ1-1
CSGQDGNTEAFF
TGCAGCGGACAAGACGGGAACACTGAAGCTTTCTTT
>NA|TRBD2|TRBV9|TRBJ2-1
CASSPSGSRGNEQFF
TGTGCCAGCAGCCCTAGCGGGAGTAGGGGCAATGAGCAGTTCTTC
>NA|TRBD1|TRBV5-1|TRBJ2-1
CASSRSGTDNEQFF
TGCGCCAGCAGCCGGTCCGGGACAGACAATGAGCAGTTCTTC
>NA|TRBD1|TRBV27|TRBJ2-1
CASSLDRGSYNEQFF
TGTGCCAGCAGTTTGGACAGGGGCTCCTACAATGAGCAGTTCTTC
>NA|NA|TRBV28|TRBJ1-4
CASSMAEGNEKLFF
TGTGCCAGCAGCATGGCGGAGGGTAATGAAAAACTGTTTTTT
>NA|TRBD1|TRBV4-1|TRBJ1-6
CASSPPGTENSPLHF
TGCGCCAGCAGCCCACCCGGGACAGAGAATTCACCCCTCCACTTT
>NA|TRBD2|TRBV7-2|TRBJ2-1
CASSLRSGGNYNEQFF
TGTGCCAGCAGCTTACGAAGCGGGGGGAACTACAATGAGCAGTTCTTC
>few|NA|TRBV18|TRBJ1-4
CASSESDEKLFF
TGTGCCAGCTCGGAGAGTGATGAAAAACTGTTTTTT
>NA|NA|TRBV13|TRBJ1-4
CASRETGNGNEKLFF
TGTGCCAGCAGAGAAACCGGGAACGGGAATGAAAAACTGTTTTTT
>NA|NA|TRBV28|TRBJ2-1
CASSSPAWDNEQFF
TGTGCCAGCAGTTCCCCAGCGTGGGACAATGAGCAGTTCTTC
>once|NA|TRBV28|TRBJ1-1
CASLPNRASNTEAFF
TGTGCCAGCCTTCCCAACAGAGCTTCGAACACTGAAGCTTTCTTT
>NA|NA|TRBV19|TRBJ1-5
CASSIEHRNQPQHF
TGTGCCAGTAGTATAGAACACCGAAATCAGCCCCAGCATTTT
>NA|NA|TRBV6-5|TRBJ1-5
CASRGGGEGDQPQHF
TGTGCCAGCAGGGGCGGGGGAGAAGGGGATCAGCCCCAGCATTTT
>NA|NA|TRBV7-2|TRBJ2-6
CASSLATVGRVANVLTF
TGTGCCAGCAGCTTAGCGACAGTAGGACGTGTGGCCAACGTCCTGACTTTC
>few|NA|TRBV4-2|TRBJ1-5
CASSRVLGNQPQHF
TGTGCCAGCAGCCGAGTGTTGGGCAATCAGCCCCAGCATTTT
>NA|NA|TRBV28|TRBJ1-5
CASTRGAQPQHF
TGTGCCAGCACCCGCGGGGCTCAGCCCCAGCATTTT
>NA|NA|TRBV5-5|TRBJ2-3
CASSLGRVPVSTDTQYF
TGTGCCAGCAGCTTGGGGAGGGTCCCGGTTAGCACAGATACGCAGTATTTT
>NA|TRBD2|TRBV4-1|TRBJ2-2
CASTPGLAGGANTGELFF
TGCGCCAGCACCCCGGGACTAGCGGGAGGAGCGAACACCGGGGAGCTGTTTTTT
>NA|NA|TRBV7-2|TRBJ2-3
CASSLDSGTTDTQYF
TGTGCCAGCAGCTTAGATAGCGGTACCACAGATACGCAGTATTTT